This T cell receptor beta chain was identified in a study of beta chain features in type 1 diabetes. Study-wide results and caveats: A greater similarity of naive, central memory and Treg TCRB repertoires was seen among patients than among healthy donors. When Type 1 diabetes patients were examined, their TCRB CDR3s proved moderately but significantly shorter in all four CD4+ subsets. Small HLA sub-analyses could not settle whether HLA shapes TCRB rearrangement.

Cells sorted by CD45RO/CCR7/CD25/CD127/CD95/CD27 comprised CD4+ naive, central memory, regulatory and stem cell-like memory cells. Once sorted, every population was more than 95% pure. V shed 1 base and J 8 bases; nucleotides not matched to a gene: 10. The CDR3 sequence is 16 residues long. Germline V gene lookup returns CDR1 SGHTA and CDR2 FQGNSA. Expressed TCRB transcripts were sequenced because the isolated RNA had all been reverse transcribed beforehand. Only in-frame clones appear in the TCRdb table, and some are missing; sequencing was by immunoSEQ multiplex PCR. This table has 300,000 to 400,000 clones, 13% appearing once. With respect to this clone: The target antigen is unknown.

Sequencing was done on a sample of naive CD4+ T cells from blood. The chain has TRBV7-2 and TRBJ1-2; 10 bases are shared with TRBD1. The TCR originated in a woman aged 18-30 years with type 1 diabetes. DNA of the CDR3: TGTGCCAGCAGCTTAGATCCGGGACAGGGGAGGAGAGGCTACACCTTC. This encodes CASSLDPGQGRRGYTF.